This TCR beta chain was captured in a study of blood T cell repertoires in COVID-19. The repertoire was sequenced with immunoSEQ multiplex PCR; TCRdb's copy has only in-frame clones and lacks some. In the table there are about 360,000 clones, around nine tenths of which are singletons. The sequenced sample consisted of peripheral blood. The sequence derives from a woman aged 60 to 75 with COVID-19, enrolled during active disease.

The CDR3 here is CASSQTLETVYNEQFF. CDR3 nucleotides: TGTGCCAGCAGCCAGACCCTCGAGACAGTTTACAATGAGCAGTTCTTC. The chain recombines TRBV3-1 (or the pseudogene TRBV3-2) with TRBJ2-1; perhaps TRBD1 as D (5 bases). The V end lost 3 bases, the J end lost 4 bases, and 16 bases lay between the germline ends. CDR1 is LGHDT, CDR2 YNNKEL, per germline (reference sequence). The CDR3 consists of 16 residues.